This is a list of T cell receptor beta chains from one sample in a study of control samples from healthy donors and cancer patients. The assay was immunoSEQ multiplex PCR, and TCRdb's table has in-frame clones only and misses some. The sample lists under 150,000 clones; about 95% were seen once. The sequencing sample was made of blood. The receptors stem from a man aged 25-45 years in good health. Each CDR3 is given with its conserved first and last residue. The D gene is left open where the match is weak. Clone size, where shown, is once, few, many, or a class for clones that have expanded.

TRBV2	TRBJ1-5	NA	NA	TGTGCCAGCAGCCCGGGACGGCCTTTTAATAGCAATCAGCCCCAGCATTTT	CASSPGRPFNSNQPQHF
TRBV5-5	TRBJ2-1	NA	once	TGTGCCAGCAGCTTGTTGGGGCATGAGCAGTTCTTC	CASSLLGHEQFF
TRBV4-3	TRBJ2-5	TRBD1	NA	TGCGCCAGCAGCCAGACAGGGGGAGAGACCCAGTACTTC	CASSQTGGETQYF
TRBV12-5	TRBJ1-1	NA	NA	TGTGCTAGTGGTCCCCCAGCCGGCGGGGGAGCCACTGAAGCTTTCTTT	CASGPPAGGGATEAFF
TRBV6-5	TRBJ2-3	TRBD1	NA	TGTGCCAGCAGATCTGACAGGGGGAGGACAGATACGCAGTATTTT	CASRSDRGRTDTQYF
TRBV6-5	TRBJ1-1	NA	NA	TGTGCCAGCAGTTACCGACATAGAACTGAAGCTTTCTTT	CASSYRHRTEAFF
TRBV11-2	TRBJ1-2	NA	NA	TGTGCCAGCAGCCACCGAGCCGGTTACACCTTC	CASSHRAGYTF
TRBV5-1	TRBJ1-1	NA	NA	TGCGCCAGCAGCCTGACGGGGGTAACTGAAGCTTTCTTT	CASSLTGVTEAFF
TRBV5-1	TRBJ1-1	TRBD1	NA	TGCGCCAGCAGCTCACGGACAGGGGGCGACACTGAAGCTTTCTTT	CASSSRTGGDTEAFF
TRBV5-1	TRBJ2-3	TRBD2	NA	TGCGCCAGCAGCTTGGCCGGGGGGGCGAGCACAGATACGCAGTATTTT	CASSLAGGASTDTQYF